The rows below give T cell receptor beta chains drawn from one sample of a study of blood T cells in healthy people across ages. TCRdb ran MiXCR on the 5' RACE reads and lists one entry per CDR3 protein. The top ten hold 6.5% to 8.5% of the sample, which has over 1,300,000 distinct CDR3 sequences, approximately 63% seen once. Sequenced material: blood. The receptors stem from a young man in good health. Each CDR3 is given with its conserved first and last residue. D genes are given only for firm matches. Size is stated for part of the rows, as once, few or many counts, or as a class when the clone is expanded.

length: 16; V: TRBV3-1; D: .; J: TRBJ1-6; size: .; CDR3: CASSQELRARGSPLHF; DNA: TGTGCCAGCAGCCAGGAACTGCGGGCGCGAGGATCACCCCTCCACTTT
length: 13; V: TRBV3-1; D: .; J: TRBJ2-7; size: .; CDR3: CASSQVEDNEQYF; DNA: TGTGCCAGCAGCCAAGTAGAGGACAATGAGCAGTACTTC
length: 15; V: TRBV5-6; D: TRBD1; J: TRBJ1-1; size: once; CDR3: CASRRQGWRNTEAFF; DNA: TGTGCCAGCAGGAGACAGGGTTGGAGGAACACTGAAGCTTTCTTT
length: 14; V: TRBV28; D: .; J: TRBJ1-1; size: few; CDR3: CASSRGQMNTEAFF; DNA: TGTGCCAGCAGTCGTGGACAGATGAACACTGAAGCTTTCTTT
length: 16; V: TRBV2; D: .; J: TRBJ2-7; size: .; CDR3: CASSELLRGTTYEQYF; DNA: TGTGCCAGCAGTGAACTTTTAAGGGGGACTACCTACGAGCAGTACTTC
length: 15; V: TRBV20-1; D: TRBD2; J: TRBJ2-7; size: .; CDR3: CSATSSGRRYYEQYF; DNA: TGCAGCGCCACCTCTAGCGGGAGGAGATACTACGAGCAGTACTTC
length: 15; V: TRBV5-5; D: .; J: TRBJ1-2; size: .; CDR3: CASSLEGHLNYGYTF; DNA: TGTGCCAGCAGCTTAGAGGGACACCTTAACTATGGCTACACCTTC
length: 15; V: TRBV27; D: TRBD1; J: TRBJ1-4; size: .; CDR3: CASSRTGAWFEKLFF; DNA: TGTGCCAGCAGCCGGACAGGGGCATGGTTTGAAAAACTGTTTTTT
length: 15; V: TRBV27; D: .; J: TRBJ1-2; size: .; CDR3: CASSIGPRAYFGYTF; DNA: TGTGCCAGCAGTATAGGCCCAAGGGCGTACTTTGGCTACACCTTC
length: 13; V: TRBV20-1; D: .; J: TRBJ2-7; size: .; CDR3: CSARTDGSYEQYF; DNA: TGCAGTGCTAGAACGGACGGTTCCTACGAGCAGTACTTC
length: 12; V: TRBV4-1; D: .; J: TRBJ2-1; size: .; CDR3: CASRTTGDEQFF; DNA: TGCGCCAGCAGGACAACGGGGGATGAGCAGTTCTTC
length: 18; V: TRBV7-2; D: .; J: TRBJ2-5; size: few; CDR3: CASSYDPSRGWDQETQYF; DNA: TGTGCCAGCAGTTACGACCCTAGCAGGGGCTGGGACCAAGAGACCCAGTACTTC
length: 16; V: TRBV7-2; D: TRBD1; J: TRBJ2-1; size: .; CDR3: CASSLLLTGGRETQFF; DNA: TGTGCCAGCAGCTTACTATTGACAGGGGGCAGAGAGACCCAGTTCTTC
length: 13; V: TRBV6-2/TRBV6-3; D: .; J: TRBJ2-1; size: .; CDR3: CASNRIRGNEQFF; DNA: TGTGCCAGTAACCGGATCAGGGGCAATGAGCAGTTCTTC
length: 13; V: TRBV5-6; D: TRBD1; J: TRBJ2-7; size: few; CDR3: CASSVTGLYEQYF; DNA: TGTGCCAGCAGCGTGACAGGGCTCTACGAGCAGTACTTC
length: 18; V: TRBV6-5; D: TRBD2; J: TRBJ2-5; size: once; CDR3: CASSYGLAGVLSYNEQYF; DNA: TGTGCCAGCAGTTACGGTCTAGCGGGAGTTTTGTCCTACAATGAGCAGTACTTC
length: 13; V: TRBV7-2; D: .; J: TRBJ2-1; size: few; CDR3: CASSPSGFREQFF; DNA: TGTGCCAGCAGCCCCAGCGGGTTCCGAGAGCAGTTCTTC
length: 14; V: TRBV2; D: .; J: TRBJ2-7; size: .; CDR3: CASNPTGQGNEQYF; DNA: TGTGCCAGCAACCCAACAGGGCAGGGCAATGAGCAGTACTTC
length: 15; V: TRBV10-3; D: .; J: TRBJ1-2; size: .; CDR3: CAITLTGDLDYGYTF; DNA: TGTGCCATCACCTTAACGGGGGACCTGGACTATGGCTACACCTTC
length: 14; V: TRBV12-3/TRBV12-4; D: TRBD1; J: TRBJ1-2; size: .; CDR3: CASSVQGARGDYTF; DNA: TGTGCCAGCAGTGTGCAGGGGGCGCGGGGGGACTACACCTTC
length: 15; V: TRBV27; D: .; J: TRBJ2-6; size: few; CDR3: CASSALSSGANVLTF; DNA: TGTGCCAGCAGTGCGCTGAGCTCTGGGGCCAACGTCCTGACTTTC
length: 13; V: TRBV20-1; D: TRBD2; J: TRBJ2-5; size: few; CDR3: CSPRASGKETQYF; DNA: TGCAGCCCTCGGGCTAGCGGGAAAGAGACCCAGTACTTC
length: 16; V: TRBV7-2; D: .; J: TRBJ1-2; size: .; CDR3: CASSLVSAGADYGYTF; DNA: TGTGCCAGCAGCTTAGTTTCTGCAGGGGCGGACTATGGCTACACCTTC
length: 17; V: TRBV4-2; D: .; J: TRBJ1-4; size: .; CDR3: CASSQDRVAGRDEKLFF; DNA: TGTGCCAGCAGCCAAGATAGGGTGGCAGGGCGGGATGAAAAACTGTTTTTT
length: 15; V: TRBV7-2; D: .; J: TRBJ2-2; size: .; CDR3: CASSQDTGKGEELFF; DNA: TGTGCCAGCAGCCAGGACACTGGTAAAGGGGAGGAGCTGTTTTTT
length: 14; V: TRBV2; D: TRBD1; J: TRBJ2-7; size: .; CDR3: CASSASGQAYEQYF; DNA: TGTGCCAGCAGTGCCTCCGGACAGGCCTACGAGCAGTACTTC
length: 15; V: TRBV20-1; D: .; J: TRBJ1-6; size: once; CDR3: CSARDPQGSRSPLHF; DNA: TGCAGTGCTAGAGACCCACAGGGAAGTAGGTCACCCCTCCACTTT
length: 15; V: TRBV7-2; D: TRBD1; J: TRBJ1-1; size: .; CDR3: CASTYPGQWNTEAFF; DNA: TGTGCCAGCACATATCCGGGACAGTGGAACACTGAAGCTTTCTTT
length: 16; V: TRBV25-1; D: .; J: TRBJ2-7; size: .; CDR3: CASSGERGSPLYEQYF; DNA: TGTGCCAGCAGTGGAGAGAGGGGCAGTCCCCTCTACGAGCAGTACTTC
length: 15; V: TRBV2; D: .; J: TRBJ1-5; size: .; CDR3: CASSRGQTTAQPQHF; DNA: TGTGCCAGCAGTCGGGGCCAGACAACGGCTCAGCCCCAGCATTTT
length: 16; V: TRBV13; D: .; J: TRBJ2-1; size: few; CDR3: CASSLRTESSYNEQFF; DNA: TGTGCCAGCAGCTTAAGGACGGAGAGCTCCTACAATGAGCAGTTCTTC
length: 15; V: TRBV29-1; D: TRBD1; J: TRBJ1-2; size: few; CDR3: CSVEDHRDRHYGYTF; DNA: TGCAGCGTTGAGGACCACCGGGACAGGCACTATGGCTACACCTTC
length: 14; V: TRBV27; D: TRBD2; J: TRBJ2-7; size: .; CDR3: CASSQGLVIDEQYF; DNA: TGTGCCAGCAGTCAAGGACTAGTTATCGACGAGCAGTACTTC
length: 13; V: TRBV10-3; D: TRBD1; J: TRBJ1-2; size: .; CDR3: CAISAQGTGGYTF; DNA: TGTGCCATCAGTGCCCAAGGGACAGGAGGCTACACCTTC
length: 13; V: TRBV29-1; D: .; J: TRBJ1-5; size: .; CDR3: CSFSRGSNQPQHF; DNA: TGCAGCTTTTCCAGGGGCAGCAATCAGCCCCAGCATTTT
length: 13; V: TRBV7-2; D: .; J: TRBJ2-5; size: .; CDR3: CASSLEAGWSQYF; DNA: TGTGCCAGCAGCTTAGAGGCCGGGTGGTCCCAGTACTTC
length: 14; V: TRBV29-1; D: .; J: TRBJ1-1; size: .; CDR3: CSVEELGGIGQAFF; DNA: TGCAGCGTTGAAGAGCTCGGGGGGATAGGCCAAGCTTTCTTT
length: 13; V: TRBV14; D: .; J: TRBJ2-2; size: .; CDR3: CASRQEGFGELFF; DNA: TGTGCCAGCAGACAAGAAGGTTTCGGGGAGCTGTTTTTT
length: 15; V: TRBV27; D: TRBD1; J: TRBJ2-7; size: .; CDR3: CASASPGTGFYEQYF; DNA: TGTGCCAGCGCATCTCCCGGGACAGGTTTCTACGAGCAGTACTTC
length: 18; V: TRBV14; D: .; J: TRBJ2-4; size: .; CDR3: CASSQEGAAPTTGNIQYF; DNA: TGTGCCAGCAGCCAAGAAGGAGCGGCCCCAACGACCGGAAACATTCAGTACTTC
length: 14; V: TRBV13; D: .; J: TRBJ1-2; size: .; CDR3: CASSPNRDNYGYTF; DNA: TGTGCCAGCAGTCCTAACAGGGACAACTATGGCTACACCTTC
length: 12; V: TRBV4-3; D: TRBD1; J: TRBJ1-2; size: .; CDR3: CASSQVTGGYTF; DNA: TGCGCCAGCAGCCAAGTGACAGGGGGCTACACCTTC
length: 15; V: TRBV4-3; D: TRBD1; J: TRBJ2-5; size: few; CDR3: CASSQGTGTTETQYF; DNA: TGCGCCAGCAGCCAAGGGACAGGGACAACAGAGACCCAGTACTTC
length: 15; V: TRBV7-2; D: .; J: TRBJ2-3; size: .; CDR3: CASSPIQTSTDTQYF; DNA: TGTGCCAGCAGTCCTATACAGACTAGCACAGATACGCAGTATTTT
length: 16; V: TRBV13; D: TRBD2; J: TRBJ2-3; size: .; CDR3: CASSLGASGTEDTQYF; DNA: TGTGCCAGCAGCTTAGGGGCTAGCGGGACTGAAGATACGCAGTATTTT
length: 15; V: TRBV7-9; D: .; J: TRBJ1-1; size: .; CDR3: CASSHHLTLNTEAFF; DNA: TGTGCCAGCAGCCACCACTTAACTTTGAACACTGAAGCTTTCTTT
length: 15; V: TRBV3-1; D: TRBD2; J: TRBJ2-7; size: once; CDR3: CASSPTSSGDYEQYF; DNA: TGTGCCAGCAGCCCAACATCTAGCGGAGACTACGAGCAGTACTTC
length: 14; V: TRBV20-1; D: TRBD1; J: TRBJ2-2; size: .; CDR3: CSAEGQGFTGELFF; DNA: TGCAGTGCAGAGGGACAGGGGTTCACCGGGGAGCTGTTTTTT
length: 12; V: TRBV20-1; D: .; J: TRBJ2-5; size: .; CDR3: CSARTLRETQYF; DNA: TGCAGTGCTAGGACACTCAGAGAGACCCAGTACTTC
length: 17; V: TRBV20-1; D: .; J: TRBJ2-1; size: .; CDR3: CSARVPRTLYVGNEQFF; DNA: TGCAGTGCTAGAGTCCCCCGAACACTATATGTGGGCAATGAGCAGTTCTTC
length: 15; V: TRBV4-1; D: TRBD2; J: TRBJ2-5; size: .; CDR3: CASSQVSGRGETQYF; DNA: TGCGCCAGCAGCCAAGTTAGCGGGAGAGGAGAGACCCAGTACTTC
length: 20; V: TRBV7-9; D: .; J: TRBJ2-7; size: .; CDR3: CASSLDYLGLDEPSTYEQYF; DNA: TGTGCCAGCAGCTTAGATTATCTCGGGCTAGATGAACCCTCCACCTACGAGCAGTACTTC
length: 15; V: TRBV4-1; D: .; J: TRBJ2-3; size: few; CDR3: CASSQESTRTDTQYF; DNA: TGCGCCAGCAGCCAAGAATCTACTCGCACAGATACGCAGTATTTT
length: 16; V: TRBV15; D: TRBD2; J: TRBJ2-7; size: .; CDR3: CATSFPGLAETYEQYF; DNA: TGTGCCACCAGCTTCCCCGGACTAGCGGAAACCTACGAGCAGTACTTC